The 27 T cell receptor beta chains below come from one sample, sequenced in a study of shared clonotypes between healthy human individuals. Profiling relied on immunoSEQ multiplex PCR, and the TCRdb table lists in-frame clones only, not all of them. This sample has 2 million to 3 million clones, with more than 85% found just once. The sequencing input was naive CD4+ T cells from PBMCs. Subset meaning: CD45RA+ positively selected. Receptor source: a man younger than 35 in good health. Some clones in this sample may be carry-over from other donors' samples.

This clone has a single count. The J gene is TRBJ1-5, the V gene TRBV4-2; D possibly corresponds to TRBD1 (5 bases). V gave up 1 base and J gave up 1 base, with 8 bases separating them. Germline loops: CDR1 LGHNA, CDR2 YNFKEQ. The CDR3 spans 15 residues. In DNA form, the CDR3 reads TGTGCCAGCAGCCAAGCCGACAGAAGCAATCAGCCCCAGCATTTT. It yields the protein CASSQADRSNQPQHF.

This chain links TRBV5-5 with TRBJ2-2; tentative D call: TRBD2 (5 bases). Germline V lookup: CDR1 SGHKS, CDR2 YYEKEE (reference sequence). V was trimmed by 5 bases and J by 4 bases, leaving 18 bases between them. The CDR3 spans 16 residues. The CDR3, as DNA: TGTGCCAGCAGGGGGTTTGGAGGAGAGGGCACCGGGGAGCTGTTTTTT. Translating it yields CASRGFGGEGTGELFF.

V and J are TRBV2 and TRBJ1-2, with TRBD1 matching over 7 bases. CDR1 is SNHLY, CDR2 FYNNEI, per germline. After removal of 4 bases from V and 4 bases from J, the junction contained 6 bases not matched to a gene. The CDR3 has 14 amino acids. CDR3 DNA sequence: TGTGCCAGCAGTGGACAGGGCCCGACCTATGGCTACACCTTC. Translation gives CASSGQGPTYGYTF.

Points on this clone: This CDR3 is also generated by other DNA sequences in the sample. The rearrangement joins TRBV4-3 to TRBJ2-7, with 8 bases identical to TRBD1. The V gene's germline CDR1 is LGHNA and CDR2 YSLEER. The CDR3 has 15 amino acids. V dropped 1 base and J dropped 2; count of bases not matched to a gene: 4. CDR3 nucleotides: TGCGCCAGCAGCCAAGCCGCACAGGGGGCCTACGAGCAGTACTTC. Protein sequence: CASSQAAQGAYEQYF.

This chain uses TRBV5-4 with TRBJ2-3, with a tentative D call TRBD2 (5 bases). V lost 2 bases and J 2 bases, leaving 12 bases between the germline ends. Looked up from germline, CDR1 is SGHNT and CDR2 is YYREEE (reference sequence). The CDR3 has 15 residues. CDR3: CASSLFTRDTDTQYF. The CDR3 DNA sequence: TGTGCCAGCAGCTTATTTACTAGGGACACAGATACGCAGTATTTT. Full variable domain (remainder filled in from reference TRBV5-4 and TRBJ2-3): ETGVTQSPTHLIKTRGQQVTLRCSSQSGHNTVSWYQQALGQGPQFIFQYYREEENGRGNFPPRFSGLQFPNYSSELNVNALELDDSALYLCASSLFTRDTDTQYFGPGTRLTVL.

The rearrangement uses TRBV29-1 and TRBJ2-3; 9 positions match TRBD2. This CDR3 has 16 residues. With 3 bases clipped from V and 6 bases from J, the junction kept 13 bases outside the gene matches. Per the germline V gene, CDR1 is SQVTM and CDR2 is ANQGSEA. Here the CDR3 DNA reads TGCAGCGTTGAGGGTGGAGAGCGGGAGGCCGGCGATACGCAGTATTTT. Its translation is CSVEGGEREAGDTQYF.

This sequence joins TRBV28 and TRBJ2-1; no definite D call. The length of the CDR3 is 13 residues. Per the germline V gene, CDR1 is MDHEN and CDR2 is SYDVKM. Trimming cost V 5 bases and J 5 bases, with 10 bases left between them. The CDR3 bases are TGTGCCAGCAGTCCCGTCGTGGACAATGAGCAGTTCTTC. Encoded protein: CASSPVVDNEQFF.

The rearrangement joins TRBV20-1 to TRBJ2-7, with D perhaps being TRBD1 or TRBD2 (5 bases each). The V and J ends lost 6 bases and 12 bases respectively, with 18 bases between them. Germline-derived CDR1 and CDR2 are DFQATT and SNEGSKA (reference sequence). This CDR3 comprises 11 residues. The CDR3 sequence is CSARDPPKGYF. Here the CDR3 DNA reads TGCAGTGCCAGGGACCCCCCGAAGGGGTACTTC.

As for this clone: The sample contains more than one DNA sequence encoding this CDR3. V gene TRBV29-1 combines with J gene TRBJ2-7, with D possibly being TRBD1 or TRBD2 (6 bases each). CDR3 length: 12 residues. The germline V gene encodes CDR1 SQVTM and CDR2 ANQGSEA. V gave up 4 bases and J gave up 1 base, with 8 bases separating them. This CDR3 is CSVAGASYEQYF. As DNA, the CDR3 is TGCAGCGTTGCGGGGGCTTCCTACGAGCAGTACTTC.

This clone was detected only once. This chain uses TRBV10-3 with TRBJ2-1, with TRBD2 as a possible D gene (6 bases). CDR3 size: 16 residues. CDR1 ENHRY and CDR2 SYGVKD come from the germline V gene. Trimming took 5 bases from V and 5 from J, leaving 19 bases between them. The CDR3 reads CAISIYRDSPDNEQFF. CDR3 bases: TGTGCCATCAGTATCTACCGGGACTCACCGGACAATGAGCAGTTCTTC.

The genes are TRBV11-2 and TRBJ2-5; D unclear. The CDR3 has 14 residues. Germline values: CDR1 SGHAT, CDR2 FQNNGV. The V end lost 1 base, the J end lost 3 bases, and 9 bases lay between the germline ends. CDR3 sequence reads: CASSLVTREETQYF. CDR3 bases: TGTGCCAGCAGCTTAGTGACACGCGAAGAGACCCAGTACTTC.

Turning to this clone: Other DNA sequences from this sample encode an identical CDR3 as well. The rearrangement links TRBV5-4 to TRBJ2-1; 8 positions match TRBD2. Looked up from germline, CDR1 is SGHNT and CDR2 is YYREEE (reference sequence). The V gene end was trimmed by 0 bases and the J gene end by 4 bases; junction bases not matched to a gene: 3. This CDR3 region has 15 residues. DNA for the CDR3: TGTGCCAGCAGCTTGGCGCGCGGGGGGTACAATGAGCAGTTCTTC. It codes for CASSLARGGYNEQFF.

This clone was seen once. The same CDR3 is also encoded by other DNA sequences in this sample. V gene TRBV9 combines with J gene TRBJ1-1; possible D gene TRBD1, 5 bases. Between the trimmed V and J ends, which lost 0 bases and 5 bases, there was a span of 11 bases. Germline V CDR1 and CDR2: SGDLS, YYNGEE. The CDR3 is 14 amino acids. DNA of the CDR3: TGTGCCAGCAGCGTAGCGGGGGGTGGAACTGAAGCTTTCTTT. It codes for CASSVAGGGTEAFF.

The CDR3 DNA sequence: TGTGCCAGCAGCTCACCCGAGAGGGGCAACGAGCAGTACTTC. This gives the protein CASSSPERGNEQYF. This chain links TRBV7-3 with TRBJ2-7, with D perhaps given as TRBD1 or TRBD2 (5 bases each). Germline lookup yields CDR1 SGHTA and CDR2 FQGTGA. The CDR3 has 14 amino acids. Between the trimmed V and J ends, which lost 4 bases and 5 bases, there was a span of 15 bases.

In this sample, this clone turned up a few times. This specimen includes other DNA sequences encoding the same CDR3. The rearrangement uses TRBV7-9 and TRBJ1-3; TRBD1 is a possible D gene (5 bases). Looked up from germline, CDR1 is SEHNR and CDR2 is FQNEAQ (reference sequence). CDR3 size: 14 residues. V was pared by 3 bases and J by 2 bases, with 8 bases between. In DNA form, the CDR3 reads TGTGCCAGCAGCTTGGGGACGGCTGGAAACACCATATATTTT. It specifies CASSLGTAGNTIYF. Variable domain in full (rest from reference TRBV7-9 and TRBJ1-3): DTGVSQNPRHKITKRGQNVTFRCDPISEHNRLYWYRQTLGQGPEFLTYFQNEAQLEKSRLLSDRFSAERPKGSFSTLEIQRTEQGDSAMYLCASSLGTAGNTIYFGEGSWLTVV.

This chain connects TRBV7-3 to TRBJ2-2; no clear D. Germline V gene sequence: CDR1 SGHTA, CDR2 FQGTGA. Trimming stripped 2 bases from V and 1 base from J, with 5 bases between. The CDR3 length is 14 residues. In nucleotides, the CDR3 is TGTGCCAGCAGCTTATTCATGAACACCGGGGAGCTGTTTTTT. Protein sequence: CASSLFMNTGELFF.

The CDR3 DNA reads TGTGCCAGCAGCCCACTTGGAGGGGGCAGGGAGCAGTACTTC. Translating gives CASSPLGGGREQYF. This chain joins TRBV9 and TRBJ2-7, with D possibly TRBD1 on 7 matching bases. The V gene's germline CDR1 is SGDLS and CDR2 YYNGEE. Trimming left V 4 bases short and J 7 bases short, with 18 bases between. This CDR3 contains 14 residues.

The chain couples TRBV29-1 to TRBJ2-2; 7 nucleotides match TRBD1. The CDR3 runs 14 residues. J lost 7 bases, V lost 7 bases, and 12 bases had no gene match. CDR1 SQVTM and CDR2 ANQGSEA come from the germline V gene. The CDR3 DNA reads TGCAGCGGTACGGCCGGGACAGTCGACGGGGAGCTGTTTTTT. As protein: CSGTAGTVDGELFF.

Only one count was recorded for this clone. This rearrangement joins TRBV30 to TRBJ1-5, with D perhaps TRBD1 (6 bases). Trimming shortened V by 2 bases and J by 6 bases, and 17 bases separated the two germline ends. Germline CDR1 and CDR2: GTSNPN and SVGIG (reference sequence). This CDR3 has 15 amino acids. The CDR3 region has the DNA TGTGCCTGGAGTACGCACTCAGGGGTGGCTCAGCCCCAGCATTTT. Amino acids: CAWSTHSGVAQPQHF.

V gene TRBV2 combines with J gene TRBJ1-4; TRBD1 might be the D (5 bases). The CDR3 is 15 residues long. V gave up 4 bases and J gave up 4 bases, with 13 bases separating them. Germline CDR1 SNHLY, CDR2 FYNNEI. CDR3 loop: CASSAPTDRNEKLFF. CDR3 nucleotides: TGTGCCAGCAGTGCCCCGACAGACCGTAATGAAAAACTGTTTTTT.

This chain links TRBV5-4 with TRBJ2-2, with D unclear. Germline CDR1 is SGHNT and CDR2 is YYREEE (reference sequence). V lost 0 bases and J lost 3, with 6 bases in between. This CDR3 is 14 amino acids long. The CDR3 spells CASSLAWDTGELFF. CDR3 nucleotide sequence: TGTGCCAGCAGCTTGGCTTGGGACACCGGGGAGCTGTTTTTT.

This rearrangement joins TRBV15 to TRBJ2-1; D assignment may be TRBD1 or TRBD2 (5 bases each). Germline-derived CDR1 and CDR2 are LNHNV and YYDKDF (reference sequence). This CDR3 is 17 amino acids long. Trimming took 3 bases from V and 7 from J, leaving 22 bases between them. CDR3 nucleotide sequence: TGTGCCACCAGCAGTGACCTTCGGGGCCAGACGAAAAATGAGCAGTTCTTC. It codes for CATSSDLRGQTKNEQFF.

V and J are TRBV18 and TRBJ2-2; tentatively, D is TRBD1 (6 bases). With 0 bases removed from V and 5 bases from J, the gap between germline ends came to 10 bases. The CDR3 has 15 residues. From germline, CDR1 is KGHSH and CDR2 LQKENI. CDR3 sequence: CASSPPKQGTGELFF. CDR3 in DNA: TGTGCCAGCTCACCACCGAAACAGGGTACCGGGGAGCTGTTTTTT.

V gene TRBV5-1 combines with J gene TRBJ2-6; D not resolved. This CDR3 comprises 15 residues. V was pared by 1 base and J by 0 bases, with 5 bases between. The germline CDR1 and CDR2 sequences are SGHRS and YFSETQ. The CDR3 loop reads CASSLRVSGANVLTF. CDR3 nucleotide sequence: TGCGCCAGCAGCTTGAGAGTCTCTGGGGCCAACGTCCTGACTTTC.

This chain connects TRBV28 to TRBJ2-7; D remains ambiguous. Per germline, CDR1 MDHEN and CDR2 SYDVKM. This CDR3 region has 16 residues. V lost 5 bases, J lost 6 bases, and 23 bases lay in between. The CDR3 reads CASSPPLRSPRREQYF. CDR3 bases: TGTGCCAGCAGTCCTCCGCTTAGGAGCCCTAGGCGCGAGCAGTACTTC.

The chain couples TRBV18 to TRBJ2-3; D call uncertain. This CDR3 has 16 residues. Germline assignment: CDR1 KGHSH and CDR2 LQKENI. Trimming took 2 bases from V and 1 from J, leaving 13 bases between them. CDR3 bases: TGTGCCAGCTCACCATCTCTCGGTCTCCGCACAGATACGCAGTATTTT. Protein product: CASSPSLGLRTDTQYF.

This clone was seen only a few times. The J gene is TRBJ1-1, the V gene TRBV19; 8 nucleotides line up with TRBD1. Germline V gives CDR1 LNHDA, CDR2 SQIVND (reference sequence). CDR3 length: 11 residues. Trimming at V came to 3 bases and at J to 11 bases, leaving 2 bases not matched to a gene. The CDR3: CASSMQGAAFF. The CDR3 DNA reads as TGTGCCAGTAGTATGCAGGGGGCTGCTTTCTTT.